This paragraph covers one T cell receptor (beta chain) sequence. What it binds is not known. Unexposed donor CD4+ T cells date from 2011-2018, before the COVID-19 pandemic. The cells were cultured for over eight days before CD4+ T cells were isolated. The sample is drawn from a study of CD4 T cells in relation to SARS-CoV-2 and coronaviruses. As for the study in general: ViraFEST: roughly ten-day antigen culture of PBMCs, then TCR beta CDR3 sequencing.

Trimming stripped 3 bases from V and 5 bases from J, with 14 bases between. CDR1 is SGHRS and CDR2 is YFSETQ in the germline V gene. The CDR3 has 15 amino acids. Sequencing used immunoSEQ multiplex PCR; TCRdb keeps in-frame clones, though not all of them. The sample comprises about 26,000 clones, about four fifths of which are singletons, and under 11% rests with the top ten. The sequence was collected from a human donor in good health. The rearrangement uses TRBV5-1 and TRBJ2-2; perhaps TRBD2 as D (6 bases). Sequenced: CD4+ T cells from PBMCs, cultured in vitro. This CDR3 reads CASSSTGVSTGELFF. The CDR3 nucleotides are TGCGCCAGCAGCTCCACGGGAGTTTCGACCGGGGAGCTGTTTTTT.